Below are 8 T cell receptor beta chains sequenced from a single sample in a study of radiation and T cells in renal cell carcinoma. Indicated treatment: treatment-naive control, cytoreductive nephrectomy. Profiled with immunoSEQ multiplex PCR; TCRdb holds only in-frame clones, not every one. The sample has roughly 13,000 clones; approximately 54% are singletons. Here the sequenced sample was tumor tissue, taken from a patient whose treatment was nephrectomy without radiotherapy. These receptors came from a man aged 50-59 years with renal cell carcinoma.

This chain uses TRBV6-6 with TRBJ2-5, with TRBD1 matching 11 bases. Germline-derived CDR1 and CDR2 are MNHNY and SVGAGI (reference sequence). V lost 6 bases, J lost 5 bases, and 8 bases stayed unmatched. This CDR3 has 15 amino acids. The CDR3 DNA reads TGTGCCAGCAGCCCCGGGACAGGGGGAACGGAGACCCAGTACTTC. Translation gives CASSPGTGGTETQYF.

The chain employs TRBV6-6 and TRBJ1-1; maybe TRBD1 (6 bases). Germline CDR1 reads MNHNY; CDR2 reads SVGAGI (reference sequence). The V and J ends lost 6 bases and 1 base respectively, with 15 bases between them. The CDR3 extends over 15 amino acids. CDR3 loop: CASRTPGGKNTEAFF. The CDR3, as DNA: TGTGCCAGCAGGACCCCGGGGGGCAAGAACACTGAAGCTTTCTTT.

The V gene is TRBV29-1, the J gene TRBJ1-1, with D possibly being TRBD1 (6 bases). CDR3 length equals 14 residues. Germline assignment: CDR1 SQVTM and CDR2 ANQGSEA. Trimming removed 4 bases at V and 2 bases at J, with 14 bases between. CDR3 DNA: TGCAGCGTTGGTTCTGGGGGCGGAAACACTGAAGCTTTCTTT. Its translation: CSVGSGGGNTEAFF.

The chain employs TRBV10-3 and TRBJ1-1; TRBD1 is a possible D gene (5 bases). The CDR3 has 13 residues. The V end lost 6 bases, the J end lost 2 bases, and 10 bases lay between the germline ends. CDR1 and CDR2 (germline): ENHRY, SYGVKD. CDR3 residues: CAIRVTVNTEAFF. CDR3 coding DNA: TGTGCCATCAGGGTGACAGTTAACACTGAAGCTTTCTTT.

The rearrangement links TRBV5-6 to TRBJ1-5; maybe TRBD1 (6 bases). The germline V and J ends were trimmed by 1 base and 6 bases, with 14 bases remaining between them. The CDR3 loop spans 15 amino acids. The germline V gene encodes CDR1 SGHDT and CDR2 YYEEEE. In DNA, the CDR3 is TGTGCCAGCAGCTTGTTACAGGGCGAGAGTCAGCCCCAGCATTTT. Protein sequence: CASSLLQGESQPQHF. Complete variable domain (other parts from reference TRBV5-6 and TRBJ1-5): DAGVTQSPTHLIKTRGQQVTLRCSPKSGHDTVSWYQQALGQGPQFIFQYYEEEERQRGNFPDRFSGHQFPNYSSELNVNALLLGDSALYLCASSLLQGESQPQHFGDGTRLSIL.

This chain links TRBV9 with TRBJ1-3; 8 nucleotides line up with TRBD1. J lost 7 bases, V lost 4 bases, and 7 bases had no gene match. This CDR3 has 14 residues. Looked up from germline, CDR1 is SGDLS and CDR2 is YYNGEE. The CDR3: CASSLAQGGNTIYF. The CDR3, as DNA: TGTGCCAGCAGCCTAGCACAGGGGGGCAACACCATATATTTT.

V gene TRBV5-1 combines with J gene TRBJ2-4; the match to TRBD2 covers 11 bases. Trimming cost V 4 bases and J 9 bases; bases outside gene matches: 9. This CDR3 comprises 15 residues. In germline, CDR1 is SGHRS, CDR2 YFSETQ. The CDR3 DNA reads TGCGCCAGCAGCCCAACTAGCGGGGGAGGAGGCATTCAGTACTTC. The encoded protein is CASSPTSGGGGIQYF.

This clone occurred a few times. The CDR3 DNA reads as TGTGCCAGCAGCTTAGCCCACGGCCAGCGAGGCTACACCTTC. This codes for CASSLAHGQRGYTF. This chain links TRBV7-2 with TRBJ1-2, with D unresolved. Trimming took 0 bases from V and 8 from J, leaving 13 bases between them. CDR3 size: 14 residues. The germline V gene has CDR1 SGHTA and CDR2 FQGNSA.